This paragraph reports one T cell receptor beta chain. Its target is not known. The study ran its PCR with 60 Vbeta and 13 Jbeta primers. In the source study's methods: A later analysis counted around 74 million unique TCR beta chains, around 11 million shared. TCRdb keeps only in-frame clones here, not all; method: immunoSEQ multiplex PCR. V, J and clone size derive from that table, while D and trimming were established from the DNA sequence. The sample records fewer than 120,000 clones, under 85% being singletons. Germline V gene sequence: CDR1 LNHDA, CDR2 SQIVND (reference sequence). The CDR3 length is 16 residues. Losses at the gene ends were 5 bases for V and 4 bases for J; bases not matched to a gene: 13. This sample is part of a study of cytomegalovirus exposure and HLA in healthy donors. Points from the study as a whole: According to an earlier analysis, most TCR beta V segments yielded productive rearrangements about 87% or about 30% of the time. A link between a missense DCLRE1C variant and TCR beta V- and J-gene trimming emerged from a later analysis.

Every donor was a healthy person donating bone marrow. Sequenced: PBMCs. This sequence joins TRBV19 and TRBJ2-7; TRBD1 agrees at 8 bases. The TCR originated in a man aged 25 to 45 in good health and CMV-seropositive. CDR3 nucleotide sequence: TGTGCCAGTAGTTCTGCCCACGGACAGGGTTATTACGAGCAGTACTTC. Its protein product is CASSSAHGQGYYEQYF.